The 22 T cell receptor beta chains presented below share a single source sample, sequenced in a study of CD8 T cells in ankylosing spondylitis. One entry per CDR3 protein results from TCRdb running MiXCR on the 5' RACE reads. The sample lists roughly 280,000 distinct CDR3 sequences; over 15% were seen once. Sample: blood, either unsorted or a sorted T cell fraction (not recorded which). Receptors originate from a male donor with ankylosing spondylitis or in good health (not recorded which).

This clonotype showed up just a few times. CDR3 nucleotide sequence: TGCAGTGCTAGCGACCGACAGGGTACCTACAATGAGCAGTTCTTC. Translated, it gives CSASDRQGTYNEQFF. V gene TRBV20-1 combines with J gene TRBJ2-1; 7 bases agree with TRBD1. The CDR3 covers 15 residues. Per germline, CDR1 DFQATT and CDR2 SNEGSKA (reference sequence). The J segment lost 2 bases and the V segment lost 3 bases, leaving 7 bases of the junction unmatched.

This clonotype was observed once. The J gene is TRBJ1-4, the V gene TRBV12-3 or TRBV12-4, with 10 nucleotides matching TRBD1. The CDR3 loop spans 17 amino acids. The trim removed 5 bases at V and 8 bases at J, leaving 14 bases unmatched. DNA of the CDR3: TGTGCCAGCAGTCCCTTCATTGGGACAGGGGTAGGAGAAAAACTGTTTTTT. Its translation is CASSPFIGTGVGEKLFF.

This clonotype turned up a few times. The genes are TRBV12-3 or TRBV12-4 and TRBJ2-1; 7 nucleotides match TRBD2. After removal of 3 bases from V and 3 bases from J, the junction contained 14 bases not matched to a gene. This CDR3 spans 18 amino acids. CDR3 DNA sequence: TGTGCCAGCAGTTTGCTCGGGGGGTCCCCGGAGCTCTACAATGAGCAGTTCTTC. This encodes CASSLLGGSPELYNEQFF.

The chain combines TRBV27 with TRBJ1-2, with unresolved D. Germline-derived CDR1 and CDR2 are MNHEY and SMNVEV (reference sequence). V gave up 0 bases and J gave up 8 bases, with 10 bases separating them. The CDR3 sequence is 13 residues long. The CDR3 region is CASSLSLSRGYTF. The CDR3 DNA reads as TGTGCCAGCAGTTTATCACTGTCGAGAGGCTACACCTTC.

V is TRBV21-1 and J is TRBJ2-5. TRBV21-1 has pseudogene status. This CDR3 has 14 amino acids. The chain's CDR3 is CASSKSRDQETQYF. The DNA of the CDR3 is TGTGCCAGCAGCAAATCACGTGACCAAGAGACCCAGTACTTC.

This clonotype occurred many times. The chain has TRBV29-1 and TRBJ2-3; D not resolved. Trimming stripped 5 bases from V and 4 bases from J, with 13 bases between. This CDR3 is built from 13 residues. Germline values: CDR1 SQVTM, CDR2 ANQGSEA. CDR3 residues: CSVQWNAADTQYF. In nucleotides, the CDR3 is TGCAGCGTTCAATGGAATGCTGCAGATACGCAGTATTTT.

CDR3 in DNA: TGTGCCAGCACTGGACTAGCGGGAGGGCCCTACGAGCAGTACGTC. The encoded protein is CASTGLAGGPYEQYV. The rearrangement joins TRBV6-1 to TRBJ2-7; 15 nucleotides align to TRBD2. The CDR3 is 15 amino acids. The germline gives CDR1 MNHNS, CDR2 SASEGT. Unmatched junction bases numbered 3, after V lost 7 bases and J lost 2 bases.

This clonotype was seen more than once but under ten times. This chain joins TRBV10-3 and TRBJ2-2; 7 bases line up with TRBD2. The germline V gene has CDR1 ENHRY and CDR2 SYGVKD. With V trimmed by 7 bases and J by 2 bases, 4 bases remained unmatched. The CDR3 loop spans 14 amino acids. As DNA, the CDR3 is TGTGCCATCACGCTAGCGGCCAACACCGGGGAGCTGTTTTTT. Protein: CAITLAANTGELFF.

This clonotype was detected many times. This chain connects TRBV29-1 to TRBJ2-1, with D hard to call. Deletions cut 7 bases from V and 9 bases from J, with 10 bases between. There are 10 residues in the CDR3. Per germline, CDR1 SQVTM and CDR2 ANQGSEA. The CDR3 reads CSAQTSEQFF. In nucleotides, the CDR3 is TGCAGCGCTCAGACCAGTGAGCAGTTCTTC.

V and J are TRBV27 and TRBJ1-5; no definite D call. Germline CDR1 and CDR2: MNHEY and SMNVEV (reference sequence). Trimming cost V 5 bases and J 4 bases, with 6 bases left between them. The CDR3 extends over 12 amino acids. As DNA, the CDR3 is TGTGCCAGCAGTGCCCTGAATCAGCCCCAGCATTTT. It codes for CASSALNQPQHF.

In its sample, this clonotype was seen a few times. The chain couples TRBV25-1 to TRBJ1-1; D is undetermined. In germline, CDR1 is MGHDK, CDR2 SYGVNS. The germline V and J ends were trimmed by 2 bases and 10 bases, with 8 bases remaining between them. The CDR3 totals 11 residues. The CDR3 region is CASSERVRAFF. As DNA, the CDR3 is TGTGCCAGCAGTGAAAGGGTAAGAGCTTTCTTT.

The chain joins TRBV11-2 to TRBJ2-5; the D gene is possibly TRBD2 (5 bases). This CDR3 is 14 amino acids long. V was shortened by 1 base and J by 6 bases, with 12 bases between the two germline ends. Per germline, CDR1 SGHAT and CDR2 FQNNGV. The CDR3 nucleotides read TGTGCCAGCAGCTTAGGCGGACTCGGGAAGACCCAGTACTTC. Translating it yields CASSLGGLGKTQYF.

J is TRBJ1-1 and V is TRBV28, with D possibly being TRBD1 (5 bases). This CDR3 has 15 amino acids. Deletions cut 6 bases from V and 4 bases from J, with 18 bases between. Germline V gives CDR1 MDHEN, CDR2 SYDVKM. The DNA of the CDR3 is TGTGCCAGCAGGACCTCTGGGGCGGTGGGCACTGAAGCTTTCTTT. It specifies CASRTSGAVGTEAFF.

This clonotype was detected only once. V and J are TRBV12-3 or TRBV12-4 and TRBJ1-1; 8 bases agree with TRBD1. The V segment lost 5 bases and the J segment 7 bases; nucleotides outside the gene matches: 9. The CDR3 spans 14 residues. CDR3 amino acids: CASSGTGRTDEAFF. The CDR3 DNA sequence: TGTGCCAGCAGTGGGACAGGCCGAACAGATGAAGCTTTCTTT.

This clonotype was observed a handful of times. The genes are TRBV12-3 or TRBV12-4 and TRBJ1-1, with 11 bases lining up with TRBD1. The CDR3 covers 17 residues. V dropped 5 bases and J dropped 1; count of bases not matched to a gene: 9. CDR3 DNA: TGTGCCAGCAGTCCACGGACAGGGGGCTTTGCGAACACTGAAGCTTTCTTT. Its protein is CASSPRTGGFANTEAFF.

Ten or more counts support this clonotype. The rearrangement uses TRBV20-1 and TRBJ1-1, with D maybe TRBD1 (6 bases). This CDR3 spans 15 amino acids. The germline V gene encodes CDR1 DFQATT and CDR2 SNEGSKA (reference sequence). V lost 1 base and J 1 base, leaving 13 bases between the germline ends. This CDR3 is CSARVGGGRNTEAFF. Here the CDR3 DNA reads TGCAGTGCTAGAGTTGGGGGCGGAAGGAACACTGAAGCTTTCTTT.

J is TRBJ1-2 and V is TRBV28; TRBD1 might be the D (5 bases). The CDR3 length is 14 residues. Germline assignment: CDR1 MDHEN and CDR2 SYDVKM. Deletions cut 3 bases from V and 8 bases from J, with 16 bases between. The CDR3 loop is CASSLFRDSGGYTF. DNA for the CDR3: TGTGCCAGCAGTTTGTTCAGGGATTCTGGCGGCTACACCTTC.

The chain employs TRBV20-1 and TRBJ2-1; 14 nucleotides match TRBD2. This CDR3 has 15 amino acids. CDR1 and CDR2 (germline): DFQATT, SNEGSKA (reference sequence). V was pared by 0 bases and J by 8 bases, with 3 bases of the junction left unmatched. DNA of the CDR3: TGCAGTGCTAGAGACGTGACTAGCGGGAGGGATGAGCAGTTCTTC. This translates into CSARDVTSGRDEQFF.

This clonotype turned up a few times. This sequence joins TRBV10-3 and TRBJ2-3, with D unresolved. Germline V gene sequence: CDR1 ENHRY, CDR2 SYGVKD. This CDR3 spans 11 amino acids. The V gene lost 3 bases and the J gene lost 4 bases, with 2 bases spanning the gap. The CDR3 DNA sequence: TGTGCCATCAGTGATCCAGATACGCAGTATTTT. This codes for CAISDPDTQYF.

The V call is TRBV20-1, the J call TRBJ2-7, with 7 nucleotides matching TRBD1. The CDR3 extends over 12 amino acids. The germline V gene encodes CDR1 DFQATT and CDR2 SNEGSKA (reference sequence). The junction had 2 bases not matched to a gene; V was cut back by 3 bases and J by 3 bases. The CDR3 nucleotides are TGCAGTGCTAGGACAGGGCTCTACGAGCAGTACGTC. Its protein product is CSARTGLYEQYV.

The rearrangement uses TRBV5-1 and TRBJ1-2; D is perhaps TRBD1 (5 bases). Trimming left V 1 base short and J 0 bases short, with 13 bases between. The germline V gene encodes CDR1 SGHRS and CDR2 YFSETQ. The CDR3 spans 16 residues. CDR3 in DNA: TGCGCCAGCAGCTTGTTCTCAGGACAAGCTAACTATGGCTACACCTTC. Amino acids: CASSLFSGQANYGYTF.

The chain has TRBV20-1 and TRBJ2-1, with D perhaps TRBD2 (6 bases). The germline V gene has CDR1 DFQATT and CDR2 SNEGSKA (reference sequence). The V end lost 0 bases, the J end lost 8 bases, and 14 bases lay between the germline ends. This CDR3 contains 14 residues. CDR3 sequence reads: CSARDYGGADEQFF. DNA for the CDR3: TGCAGTGCTAGAGATTATGGAGGGGCAGATGAGCAGTTCTTC.